This TCR beta chain was documented in a study of tumor-infiltrating lymphocytes in primary liver carcinoma. Regarding the study as a whole: Tumor-adjacent and tumor-blood pairs displayed less overlap than did pairs of tumor regions.

Concerning this clonotype itself: The target antigen is unknown. A read error may be the cause here, since a much bigger clone is one base away.

The germline V gene encodes CDR1 MNHEY and CDR2 SVGEGT. This CDR3 spans 13 amino acids. The study extracted blood RNA from unsorted whole blood and also extracted germline DNA. Collection of around 4 milliliters of peripheral blood took place before surgery. With about 470 ng total RNA as template and a constant-region primer, TCR beta cDNA was made. Three nested multiplex PCR rounds of slightly modified ARM-PCR generated TCR beta libraries. A C-beta reverse primer was combined with TRBV1-TRBV30 forward primers in the first two PCR rounds, and each round had ten to eleven cycles. MiXCR, applied by TCRdb to the multiplex PCR reads, yields one record per CDR3 protein. The sample shows fewer than 350,000 distinct CDR3 sequences, less than 75% of them seen only once.

V is TRBV6-2 or TRBV6-3 and J is TRBJ2-1; no firm D call. The sequence came from a man in his forties or fifties with primary liver carcinoma and hepatitis B virus infection. What was sequenced was peripheral blood. DNA for the CDR3: TGTGCCAGCAGTTACGCCGAGTACAATGGGCAGTTCTTC. This sequence encodes CASSYAEYNGQFF.